This T cell receptor beta chain originates from a study of blood T cell repertoires in COVID-19 (dated by TCRdb to the early 2020s). Background on the whole study: The collaborator samples originated in the United States, Italy and Spain and spanned the acute and convalescent phases of COVID-19. Where available, HLA class I and class II types were taken from metadata supplied by the sample provider and were not determined by assay-based typing. The repertoires were made available in a free public database intended to serve as a resource for research on the immune response to SARS-CoV-2. Nearly every sample came with metadata listing a de-identified subject ID, COVID-19 status, age in years and sex. Samples were obtained from the ongoing ImmuneRACE study (first 160 participants) and from 1,000 to 1,500 subjects provided by 6 global collaborators. The dataset comprised deeply sampled blood TCRbeta repertoires from subjects exposed to, actively infected with, or recovered from COVID-19. The prospective study material was composed of cDNA or gDNA derived from T cells, B-cell-depleted T cells, or PBMCs. General study outcomes and caveats: Clinical and demographic metadata were provided uncurated, with the amount varying by source and participant.

In the prospective study, participants were roughly 18 to 100 years old, resided in around 25 geographic areas of the United States, and were enrolled through a virtual design. In the prospective study, participants were assigned to cohorts based on the clinical history participants reported in a screening survey and a study questionnaire. ImmuneRACE Cohort 3 recovered participants were defined by two consecutive negative NP/OP PCR tests, healthcare professional clearance, or symptom resolution. Mobile phlebotomists in the prospective study collected whole blood, serum and a nasopharyngeal or oropharyngeal swab from every participant. Over an approximately 2-month period, participants in the prospective study had the option of providing additional blood draws and questionnaires. Before DNA extraction, prospective study blood samples were shipped either frozen or at room temperature. Inclusive of the bounding cysteine and phenylalanine, the CDR3 is 15 residues long. CDR3 DNA is the only sequence kept; it has 45 bases, read in frame from the first base. V was cut back by 0 bases and J by 4 bases, leaving a gap of 12 bases between them. The germline V gene provides CDR1 SGHRS and CDR2 YFSETQ.

A remark on this clone: No antigen is known for it. Base qualities are missing; no much larger clone stands one base away.

The immunoSEQ Assay, a bias-controlled multiplex PCR, was used to amplify TCRbeta CDR3 regions from genomic DNA. From the authors' description of their analysis: Nucleated cell counts per sample were estimated from amplification of reference gene primers within the assay. To quantify the absolute abundance of each unique TCRbeta CDR3 rearrangement, sequence reads were collapsed and filtered. For each sample, productive Simpson clonality was calculated as the square root of Simpson's diversity index across productive rearrangements. TCRdb holds this immuneACCESS table with in-frame rearrangements only. Some clones are missing; in checked studies, unresolved V genes explain under half, and the rest has no known cause. Clone size and V and J calls were adopted from that table, with D and trimming inferred from the DNA. The sample table records fewer than 350,000 clones; roughly 85% of these occur just once. Of the sample, less than 2.5% is held by the ten largest clones.

Sequencing was carried out using PBMCs or T cells enriched from blood (not recorded which). Recombination linked TRBV5-1 to TRBJ2-3, with no reliable assignment of the D segment. The source is a man aged 25-45 years who had recovered from COVID-19. In nucleotide form, the sequence is TGCGCCAGCAGCTTGGGACGGCTAGTGGCAGATACGCAGTATTTT. It encodes CASSLGRLVADTQYF.